This TCR beta chain came from a study of blood T cell repertoires in COVID-19. Study background: Acute and convalescent COVID-19 samples came from the United States, Italy and Spain.

The authors' processing: Scientists estimated how many nucleated cells there were by amplifying reference gene primers. Clones were sequenced by immunoSEQ multiplex PCR, and TCRdb holds only the in-frame ones, with some missing. The V and J calls and the clone size are those of that table, but D and trimming were determined from the DNA. The sample contains 150,000 to 200,000 clones, roughly 88% of which appear only once. Trimming removed 6 bases from V and 9 bases from J; junction bases left unmatched: 5. This CDR3 region has 12 residues. Individuals aged about 18 to 89 years were recruited from 24 US areas. Participants' own reports of clinical history determined their cohort assignment.

This TCR was recovered from a woman aged 55-70 years who had recovered from COVID-19. Source material: PBMCs or T cells enriched from blood (not recorded which). This sequence joins TRBV12-3 or TRBV12-4 and TRBJ2-3; 8 nucleotides line up with TRBD1. CDR3 region: CASRRQGRTQYF. CDR3 DNA sequence: TGTGCCAGCAGGAGACAGGGGAGGACGCAGTATTTT.